This is a list of T cell receptor beta chains from one sample in a study of T cell responses to AZD1222 COVID-19 vaccine. The data were produced by immunoSEQ multiplex PCR, yet TCRdb's version contains in-frame clones alone and is incomplete. The table records about 160,000 clones, 80% to 95% of them present only once. The sequenced sample was peripheral blood, obtained 28 days after the second AZD1222 dose. These receptors were obtained from an adult who received the AZD1222 COVID-19 vaccine. Both conserved end residues are trimmed from each CDR3. Fields, in order: V gene, J gene, D gene, CDR3 protein. A D gene is named only where the DNA matches it firmly.

V: TRBV25-1; J: TRBJ2-5; D: -; CDR3: ASSESDTLETQY
V: TRBV5-4; J: TRBJ2-5; D: -; CDR3: ASSLAGAETQY
V: TRBV4-3; J: TRBJ2-7; D: -; CDR3: ASSQDRADAYEQY
V: TRBV4-3; J: TRBJ2-7; D: TRBD1; CDR3: ASSQDIRGNSYEQY
V: TRBV27; J: TRBJ1-3; D: -; CDR3: ASSSFQGLGNTIY
V: TRBV11-2; J: TRBJ1-6; D: -; CDR3: ASSLAVSLLIEPLH
V: TRBV14; J: TRBJ1-1; D: -; CDR3: ASSHRVPTATEAF
V: TRBV28; J: TRBJ2-5; D: TRBD1; CDR3: ASSQQQGGQETQY
V: TRBV27; J: TRBJ2-7; D: -; CDR3: ASRQGGYEQY
V: TRBV5-1; J: TRBJ1-4; D: -; CDR3: ASSLDGTGEKLF
V: TRBV12-5; J: TRBJ2-7; D: -; CDR3: ASGYRDLMTMEQY
V: TRBV24-1; J: TRBJ1-2; D: -; CDR3: ATSDPGSREDGYT
V: TRBV29-1; J: TRBJ2-5; D: TRBD2; CDR3: SIGGETQY
V: TRBV7-8; J: TRBJ1-2; D: -; CDR3: ASSPRTEHGYT
V: TRBV19; J: TRBJ1-5; D: -; CDR3: ASKGEGGRGRDQPQH
V: TRBV10-3; J: TRBJ1-2; D: TRBD1; CDR3: AISESDQGAGGGYT
V: TRBV18; J: TRBJ1-2; D: -; CDR3: ASSLDGTSYGYT
V: TRBV30; J: TRBJ2-7; D: -; CDR3: AWRSVADNYEQY
V: TRBV4-1; J: TRBJ1-6; D: -; CDR3: ASSQPWTDNNSPLH
V: TRBV7-2; J: TRBJ1-2; D: -; CDR3: ASNSNQGFRGYT
V: TRBV6-4; J: TRBJ2-2; D: TRBD1; CDR3: ASSGTGTGIGELF
V: TRBV6-4; J: TRBJ2-2; D: TRBD1; CDR3: ASSTGTGSRGAGELF
V: TRBV24-1; J: TRBJ2-1; D: TRBD2; CDR3: ATGGESSYNEQF
V: TRBV19; J: TRBJ2-1; D: TRBD2; CDR3: ASRRVAGYNEQF
V: TRBV30; J: TRBJ1-4; D: -; CDR3: AWSEQINEKLF
V: TRBV9; J: TRBJ2-1; D: -; CDR3: ASSVVPGSYNEQF
V: TRBV28; J: TRBJ1-2; D: -; CDR3: ASSLPGVDYGYT
V: TRBV2; J: TRBJ2-7; D: TRBD1; CDR3: ASSFRDRVHEQY
V: TRBV18; J: TRBJ2-7; D: -; CDR3: ASSPFGGRTNPQHEQY
V: TRBV3-1/TRBV3-2; J: TRBJ2-1; D: TRBD2; CDR3: ASSPKILTSGVSYNEQF
V: TRBV12-3/TRBV12-4; J: TRBJ1-2; D: -; CDR3: ASSLNRAGYT
V: TRBV5-1; J: TRBJ1-6; D: TRBD1; CDR3: ASSLAVMGQGNSPLH
V: TRBV28; J: TRBJ2-7; D: -; CDR3: ASSFGTRYEQY
V: TRBV3-1/TRBV3-2; J: TRBJ1-5; D: -; CDR3: ASSQDASGRAPAQH
V: TRBV7-2; J: TRBJ1-4; D: TRBD1; CDR3: ASSPGQANEKLF